Listed below are T cell receptor beta chains from one sample, sequenced in a study of T cells in localized non-small cell lung cancer. Assay used: immunoSEQ multiplex PCR; TCRdb lists only in-frame clones, some missing. There are roughly 30,000 clones in the sample; approximately 90% occur only once, and approximately 13% lies in the top ten. The starting material was peripheral blood, obtained before any cancer treatment. All receptors derive from a female donor aged 60 or older with stage III squamous cell lung carcinoma. The CDR3 runs from the conserved cysteine through the conserved F or W. The D gene is left open where the match is weak. Clone size is stated in some rows and not others, as once, few, many or a class when expanded.

abundance: few
j_gene: TRBJ1-2
v_gene: TRBV2
d_gene: NA
CDR3aa: CASSVLGLLGYTF
CDR3nt: TGTGCCAGCAGTGTCCTCGGGCTACTGGGCTACACCTTC

abundance: NA
j_gene: TRBJ1-2
v_gene: TRBV9
d_gene: NA
CDR3aa: CASSVMADYGYTF
CDR3nt: TGTGCCAGCAGCGTCATGGCGGATTATGGCTACACCTTC

abundance: NA
j_gene: TRBJ1-1
v_gene: TRBV7-3
d_gene: NA
CDR3aa: CASSLSGRGTEAFF
CDR3nt: TGTGCCAGCAGCTTATCAGGGCGGGGGACTGAAGCTTTCTTT

abundance: NA
j_gene: TRBJ1-3
v_gene: TRBV21-1
d_gene: NA
CDR3aa: CASSKPPMSSGNTIYF
CDR3nt: TGTGCCAGCAGCAAACCCCCCATGTCCTCTGGAAACACCATATATTTT

abundance: NA
j_gene: TRBJ2-3
v_gene: TRBV9
d_gene: TRBD2
CDR3aa: CASSVAISGASTDTQYF
CDR3nt: TGTGCCAGCAGCGTAGCTATAAGCGGGGCGAGCACAGATACGCAGTATTTT

abundance: NA
j_gene: TRBJ2-1
v_gene: TRBV21-1
d_gene: NA
CDR3aa: CASSKTTHHYRVPGVNEQFF
CDR3nt: TGTGCCAGCAGCAAAACCACCCACCACTATAGGGTACCGGGGGTTAATGAGCAGTTCTTC

abundance: NA
j_gene: TRBJ2-7
v_gene: TRBV6-5
d_gene: TRBD1
CDR3aa: CASNRDRSSYEQYF
CDR3nt: TGTGCCAGCAACCGGGACAGGAGCTCCTACGAGCAGTACTTC

abundance: NA
j_gene: TRBJ2-5
v_gene: TRBV5-1
d_gene: TRBD2
CDR3aa: CASSLLAGGETQYF
CDR3nt: TGCGCCAGCAGCTTATTAGCGGGAGGGGAGACCCAGTACTTC

abundance: NA
j_gene: TRBJ2-5
v_gene: TRBV5-1
d_gene: NA
CDR3aa: CASSEGMGETQYF
CDR3nt: TGCGCCAGCAGTGAAGGGATGGGGGAGACCCAGTACTTC

abundance: NA
j_gene: TRBJ2-3
v_gene: TRBV27
d_gene: NA
CDR3aa: CASSLGGGGYTDTQYF
CDR3nt: TGTGCCAGCAGTTTAGGGGGCGGGGGCTACACAGATACGCAGTATTTT

abundance: NA
j_gene: TRBJ1-1
v_gene: TRBV28
d_gene: NA
CDR3aa: CASITLAGNYEAFF
CDR3nt: TGTGCCAGCATTACCCTCGCGGGTAATTATGAAGCTTTCTTT

abundance: NA
j_gene: TRBJ2-1
v_gene: TRBV5-4
d_gene: TRBD2
CDR3aa: CASSFGTSGGANEQFF
CDR3nt: TGTGCCAGCAGCTTTGGGACTAGCGGGGGGGCAAATGAGCAGTTCTTC

abundance: NA
j_gene: TRBJ2-3
v_gene: TRBV2
d_gene: NA
CDR3aa: CASSEDLPDTQYF
CDR3nt: TGTGCCAGCAGTGAAGATCTCCCAGATACGCAGTATTTT

abundance: NA
j_gene: TRBJ2-5
v_gene: TRBV2
d_gene: NA
CDR3aa: CASSQETQYF
CDR3nt: TGTGCCAGCAGTCAAGAGACCCAGTACTTC

abundance: NA
j_gene: TRBJ1-1
v_gene: TRBV11-2
d_gene: NA
CDR3aa: CASSFIADGTEAFF
CDR3nt: TGTGCCAGCAGCTTCATAGCGGATGGAACTGAAGCTTTCTTT

abundance: NA
j_gene: TRBJ2-1
v_gene: TRBV2
d_gene: TRBD2
CDR3aa: CASRYLAGDHPNNEQFF
CDR3nt: TGTGCCAGCAGATACCTAGCGGGAGACCACCCCAACAATGAGCAGTTCTTC

abundance: NA
j_gene: TRBJ2-1
v_gene: TRBV29-1
d_gene: TRBD2
CDR3aa: CSVELSGGLNEQFF
CDR3nt: TGCAGCGTTGAACTTAGCGGGGGGTTAAATGAGCAGTTCTTC

abundance: NA
j_gene: TRBJ2-7
v_gene: TRBV28
d_gene: NA
CDR3aa: CASSGFRDEQYF
CDR3nt: TGTGCCAGCAGTGGGTTCAGGGACGAGCAGTACTTC

abundance: NA
j_gene: TRBJ2-3
v_gene: TRBV5-4
d_gene: TRBD2
CDR3aa: CASSLVLAGGADTQYF
CDR3nt: TGTGCCAGCAGCTTGGTTTTAGCGGGAGGGGCAGATACGCAGTATTTT

abundance: once
j_gene: TRBJ2-7
v_gene: TRBV27
d_gene: TRBD1
CDR3aa: CASSRRQGIPYEQYF
CDR3nt: TGTGCCAGCAGTCGTCGACAGGGGATCCCCTACGAGCAGTACTTC

abundance: NA
j_gene: TRBJ2-3
v_gene: TRBV9
d_gene: TRBD2
CDR3aa: CASNLAGSTDTQYF
CDR3nt: TGTGCCAGCAACCTAGCGGGGAGCACAGATACGCAGTATTTT

abundance: NA
j_gene: TRBJ2-6
v_gene: TRBV6-6
d_gene: NA
CDR3aa: CASSYTQNGGANVLTF
CDR3nt: TGTGCCAGCAGTTACACTCAGAATGGTGGGGCCAACGTCCTGACTTTC

abundance: NA
j_gene: TRBJ2-5
v_gene: TRBV2
d_gene: NA
CDR3aa: CASSQYQETQYF
CDR3nt: TGTGCCAGCAGTCAGTACCAAGAGACCCAGTACTTC

abundance: NA
j_gene: TRBJ2-1
v_gene: TRBV5-1
d_gene: TRBD1
CDR3aa: CASSSRGQFINEQFF
CDR3nt: TGCGCCAGCAGCTCCAGGGGGCAATTTATCAATGAGCAGTTCTTC

abundance: NA
j_gene: TRBJ2-7
v_gene: TRBV13
d_gene: NA
CDR3aa: CASSLEGPSAYEQYF
CDR3nt: TGTGCCAGCAGCTTAGAGGGACCGTCAGCCTACGAGCAGTACTTC

abundance: NA
j_gene: TRBJ1-1
v_gene: TRBV11-2
d_gene: NA
CDR3aa: CASSSRQNTEAFF
CDR3nt: TGTGCCAGCAGCTCGAGACAGAACACTGAAGCTTTCTTT

abundance: NA
j_gene: TRBJ2-5
v_gene: TRBV7-6
d_gene: TRBD1
CDR3aa: CASSPGWDRTLSEQYF
CDR3nt: TGTGCCAGCAGTCCGGGGTGGGACAGAACCCTCTCTGAGCAGTACTTC

abundance: once
j_gene: TRBJ1-5
v_gene: TRBV27
d_gene: TRBD1
CDR3aa: CASSFARGREPGTQHF
CDR3nt: TGTGCCAGCAGTTTCGCCAGGGGGCGGGAACCCGGGACCCAGCATTTT

abundance: NA
j_gene: TRBJ1-5
v_gene: TRBV5-5
d_gene: NA
CDR3aa: CASSPIVTDYQPQHF
CDR3nt: TGTGCCAGCAGCCCGATTGTGACAGACTATCAGCCCCAGCATTTT

abundance: NA
j_gene: TRBJ2-6
v_gene: TRBV9
d_gene: TRBD1
CDR3aa: CASSVSGQGGSGANVLTF
CDR3nt: TGTGCCAGCAGCGTATCGGGACAGGGTGGTTCTGGGGCCAACGTCCTGACTTTC

abundance: few
j_gene: TRBJ1-6
v_gene: TRBV30
d_gene: NA
CDR3aa: CAWTNSLYNSPLHF
CDR3nt: TGTGCCTGGACAAACAGTCTTTATAATTCACCCCTCCACTTT

abundance: NA
j_gene: TRBJ1-1
v_gene: TRBV19
d_gene: NA
CDR3aa: CASSIGLMNTEAFF
CDR3nt: TGTGCCAGTAGTATAGGACTGATGAACACTGAAGCTTTCTTT

abundance: NA
j_gene: TRBJ1-4
v_gene: TRBV7-9
d_gene: NA
CDR3aa: CASSFWDLEGREKLFF
CDR3nt: TGTGCCAGCAGCTTTTGGGACTTAGAGGGGCGGGAAAAACTGTTTTTT

abundance: NA
j_gene: TRBJ2-2
v_gene: TRBV9
d_gene: NA
CDR3aa: CASSVGWTGELFF
CDR3nt: TGTGCCAGCAGCGTAGGGTGGACCGGGGAGCTGTTTTTT

abundance: NA
j_gene: TRBJ2-1
v_gene: TRBV2
d_gene: NA
CDR3aa: CASNSGPQDSYNEQFF
CDR3nt: TGTGCCAGCAACTCCGGCCCACAGGATTCCTACAATGAGCAGTTCTTC

abundance: NA
j_gene: TRBJ1-1
v_gene: TRBV6-5
d_gene: NA
CDR3aa: CASSRQAETEAFF
CDR3nt: TGTGCCAGCAGTCGACAGGCAGAAACTGAAGCTTTCTTT

abundance: NA
j_gene: TRBJ1-3
v_gene: TRBV5-4
d_gene: NA
CDR3aa: CASRTGPSSGNTIYF
CDR3nt: TGTGCCAGCAGAACCGGACCGAGCTCTGGAAACACCATATATTTT

abundance: NA
j_gene: TRBJ2-1
v_gene: TRBV5-1
d_gene: TRBD2
CDR3aa: CASSLRTSETYNEQFF
CDR3nt: TGCGCCAGCAGCTTGAGGACTAGCGAGACTTACAATGAGCAGTTCTTC

abundance: NA
j_gene: TRBJ1-1
v_gene: TRBV5-4
d_gene: TRBD1
CDR3aa: CASSLVDRGGTEAFF
CDR3nt: TGTGCCAGCAGCTTGGTAGACAGGGGGGGAACTGAAGCTTTCTTT

abundance: NA
j_gene: TRBJ1-4
v_gene: TRBV5-6
d_gene: NA
CDR3aa: CASRSQAHNEKLFF
CDR3nt: TGTGCCAGCAGATCACAGGCGCATAATGAAAAACTGTTTTTT

abundance: NA
j_gene: TRBJ2-3
v_gene: TRBV2
d_gene: NA
CDR3aa: CASGGTGTDTQYF
CDR3nt: TGTGCCAGCGGCGGGACAGGCACAGATACGCAGTATTTT

abundance: NA
j_gene: TRBJ2-6
v_gene: TRBV4-3
d_gene: TRBD1
CDR3aa: CASSPGTGNGANVLTF
CDR3nt: TGCGCCAGCAGCCCGGGGACAGGGAATGGGGCCAACGTCCTGACTTTC

abundance: NA
j_gene: TRBJ2-2
v_gene: TRBV11-3
d_gene: NA
CDR3aa: CASSYTGLASGTGELFF
CDR3nt: TGTGCCAGCAGTTATACAGGGTTGGCGTCAGGGACCGGGGAGCTGTTTTTT

abundance: NA
j_gene: TRBJ2-1
v_gene: TRBV9
d_gene: NA
CDR3aa: CASSVVIVGEQFF
CDR3nt: TGTGCCAGCAGCGTAGTAATCGTAGGGGAGCAGTTCTTC

abundance: NA
j_gene: TRBJ1-2
v_gene: TRBV19
d_gene: NA
CDR3aa: CASSIWGSPYGYTF
CDR3nt: TGTGCCAGTAGTATCTGGGGCAGCCCGTATGGCTACACCTTC

abundance: NA
j_gene: TRBJ2-4
v_gene: TRBV19
d_gene: NA
CDR3aa: CASTGTNLAKNIQYF
CDR3nt: TGTGCCAGCACCGGGACAAACCTAGCCAAAAACATTCAGTACTTC

abundance: NA
j_gene: TRBJ2-5
v_gene: TRBV2
d_gene: NA
CDR3aa: CASSWGALGQETQYF
CDR3nt: TGTGCCAGCAGTTGGGGGGCTCTTGGCCAAGAGACCCAGTACTTC

abundance: NA
j_gene: TRBJ2-3
v_gene: TRBV7-3
d_gene: TRBD2
CDR3aa: CASSPSSGSKYTQYF
CDR3nt: TGTGCCAGCAGCCCCTCTAGCGGGAGTAAATATACGCAGTATTTT

abundance: NA
j_gene: TRBJ1-1
v_gene: TRBV5-1
d_gene: NA
CDR3aa: CASSLRANTEAFF
CDR3nt: TGCGCCAGCAGCTTAAGGGCCAACACTGAAGCTTTCTTT

abundance: NA
j_gene: TRBJ2-7
v_gene: TRBV20-1
d_gene: NA
CDR3aa: CSVHEQYF
CDR3nt: TGCAGTGTGCACGAGCAGTACTTC

abundance: once
j_gene: TRBJ2-5
v_gene: TRBV18
d_gene: NA
CDR3aa: CASSLNPDRQETQYF
CDR3nt: TGTGCCAGCTCACTAAATCCGGACAGACAAGAGACCCAGTACTTC

abundance: NA
j_gene: TRBJ1-2
v_gene: TRBV7-2
d_gene: TRBD1
CDR3aa: CASSLGTGTGYGYTF
CDR3nt: TGTGCCAGCAGCTTAGGAACTGGGACAGGTTATGGCTACACCTTC

abundance: NA
j_gene: TRBJ2-5
v_gene: TRBV28
d_gene: TRBD2
CDR3aa: CASSPSGREETQYF
CDR3nt: TGTGCCAGCAGTCCGAGCGGGAGGGAGGAGACCCAGTACTTC

abundance: NA
j_gene: TRBJ2-7
v_gene: TRBV18
d_gene: TRBD2
CDR3aa: CASSPGAGVGEQYF
CDR3nt: TGTGCCAGCTCACCCGGTGCGGGGGTTGGCGAGCAGTACTTC

abundance: NA
j_gene: TRBJ1-1
v_gene: TRBV4-1
d_gene: TRBD1
CDR3aa: CASSQGDRGRGLTEAFF
CDR3nt: TGCGCCAGCAGCCAAGGGGACAGGGGGCGCGGACTCACTGAAGCTTTCTTT

abundance: NA
j_gene: TRBJ2-7
v_gene: TRBV21-1
d_gene: NA
CDR3aa: CASRPLTGETYEQYF
CDR3nt: TGTGCCAGCAGACCCTTGACAGGGGAGACCTACGAGCAGTACTTC

abundance: NA
j_gene: TRBJ2-7
v_gene: TRBV2
d_gene: TRBD2
CDR3aa: CASSGGAGITPEQYF
CDR3nt: TGTGCCAGCAGCGGGGGGGCCGGGATCACCCCCGAGCAGTACTTC

abundance: NA
j_gene: TRBJ2-1
v_gene: TRBV6-5
d_gene: TRBD2
CDR3aa: CASSYRRGGYNEQFF
CDR3nt: TGTGCCAGCAGTTATAGGCGGGGGGGATACAATGAGCAGTTCTTC

abundance: NA
j_gene: TRBJ2-1
v_gene: TRBV4-3
d_gene: NA
CDR3aa: CASSQDLGAPYNEQFF
CDR3nt: TGCGCCAGCAGCCAAGATTTGGGGGCCCCTTACAATGAGCAGTTCTTC